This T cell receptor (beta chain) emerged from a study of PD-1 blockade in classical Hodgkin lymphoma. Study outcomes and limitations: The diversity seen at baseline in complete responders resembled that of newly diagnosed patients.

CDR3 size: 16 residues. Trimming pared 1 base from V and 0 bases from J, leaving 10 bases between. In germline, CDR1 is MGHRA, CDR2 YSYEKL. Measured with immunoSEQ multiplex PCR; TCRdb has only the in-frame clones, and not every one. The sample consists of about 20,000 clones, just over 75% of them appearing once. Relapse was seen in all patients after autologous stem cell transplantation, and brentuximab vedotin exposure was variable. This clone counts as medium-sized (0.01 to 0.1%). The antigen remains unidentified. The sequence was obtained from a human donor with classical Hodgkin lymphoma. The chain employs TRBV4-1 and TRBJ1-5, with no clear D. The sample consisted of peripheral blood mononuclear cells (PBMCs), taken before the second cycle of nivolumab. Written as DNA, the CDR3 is TGCGCCAGCAGCCAAGCTGTTGGCGGTAGCAATCAGCCCCAGCATTTT. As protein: CASSQAVGGSNQPQHF.